A single sample gave rise to the 16 T cell receptor beta chains below, sequenced in a study of response to subunit inactivated influenza vaccine. Each CDR3 protein is one row after TCRdb ran MiXCR on the RT-PCR reads. The table has about 780,000 distinct CDR3 sequences, approximately 18% seen once; the top ten hold roughly 11%. Sample: PBMCs from blood, taken 4 to 6 days after vaccination. All receptors come from a man aged 45-65 years who received an inactivated influenza vaccine.

This clonotype has just a few counts. The gene calls are TRBV20-1 and TRBJ1-5; D is unresolved. V was clipped by 0 bases and J by 2 bases, with 11 bases between them. Germline CDR1 reads DFQATT; CDR2 reads SNEGSKA (reference sequence). The CDR3 is 15 amino acids. DNA of the CDR3: TGCAGTGCTAGAGAAACGGGCGCAGGCAATCAGCCCCAGCATTTT. Translation gives CSARETGAGNQPQHF.

Written as DNA, the CDR3 is TGTGCCATCAGGTGGACAGAGAGGACTGAAGCTTTCTTT. This translates into CAIRWTERTEAFF. The chain carries TRBV10-3 and TRBJ1-1; TRBD1 might be the D (6 bases). Germline CDR1 ENHRY, CDR2 SYGVKD. The CDR3 runs 13 residues. V was trimmed by 6 bases and J by 5 bases, leaving 13 bases between them.

The V and J genes are TRBV30 and TRBJ2-3; D unresolved. This CDR3 comprises 12 residues. With 2 bases removed from V and 2 bases from J, the gap between germline ends came to 5 bases. The germline V gene has CDR1 GTSNPN and CDR2 SVGIG (reference sequence). The CDR3 DNA reads TGTGCCTGGAGTTACCACACAGATACGCAGTATTTT. This translates into CAWSYHTDTQYF.

This clonotype came up many times. This sequence joins TRBV6-2 or TRBV6-3 and TRBJ1-2; D not certain. The CDR3 runs 13 residues. The germline gives CDR1 MNHEY, CDR2 SVGEGT. V was pared by 5 bases and J by 1 base, with 8 bases between. The DNA of the CDR3 is TGTGCCAGCAGTCTAGAACGTAACTATGGCTACACCTTC. It encodes CASSLERNYGYTF.

This clonotype was seen a few times. The rearrangement uses TRBV6-5 and TRBJ1-1, with D unclear. CDR1 is MNHEY, CDR2 SVGAGI, per germline. Trimming left V 0 bases short and J 1 base short, with 9 bases between. This CDR3 is built from 15 residues. For the CDR3, the DNA is TGTGCCAGCAGTTACTCGGCCACGCAGAACACTGAAGCTTTCTTT. It specifies CASSYSATQNTEAFF.

The gene calls are TRBV14 and TRBJ1-6; D is unclear. The V and J ends lost 0 bases and 6 bases respectively, with 6 bases between them. The CDR3 has 14 residues. Germline assignment: CDR1 SGHDN and CDR2 FVKESK. The CDR3 DNA is TGTGCCAGCAGCCAAGATATCCGTAATTCACCCCTCCACTTT. It specifies CASSQDIRNSPLHF.

The chain recombines TRBV15 with TRBJ2-1; weak D call: TRBD1 (6 bases). V was trimmed by 0 bases and J by 5 bases, leaving 14 bases between them. This CDR3 contains 16 residues. Germline-derived CDR1 and CDR2 are LNHNV and YYDKDF (reference sequence). CDR3 nucleotides: TGTGCCACCAGCAGAGAGGGCAGGGGTTCGGACAATGAGCAGTTCTTC. This translates into CATSREGRGSDNEQFF.

This clonotype came up a few times. The chain combines TRBV20-1 with TRBJ1-2; D is undetermined. V lost 2 bases and J lost 8, with 9 bases in between. The CDR3 runs 11 residues. Germline lookup yields CDR1 DFQATT and CDR2 SNEGSKA (reference sequence). CDR3: CSARPRSGYTF. CDR3 sequence (DNA): TGCAGTGCTAGACCGAGATCCGGCTACACCTTC.

Many counts were recorded for this clonotype. The rearrangement links TRBV5-5 to TRBJ1-3; D is uncertain. V lost 4 bases to trimming and J lost 4 bases, with 15 bases between them. Germline CDR1 reads SGHKS; CDR2 reads YYEKEE (reference sequence). This CDR3 has 15 amino acids. In nucleotides, the CDR3 is TGTGCCAGCAGCCTCGGTGGAGGGTACGGAAACACCATATATTTT. Translated, it gives CASSLGGGYGNTIYF.

This clonotype was seen more than once but under ten times. V usage is TRBV29-1 and J usage is TRBJ2-2, with no clear D. Germline V CDR1 and CDR2: SQVTM, ANQGSEA. The CDR3 spans 13 residues. The V gene lost 3 bases and the J gene lost 0 bases, with 5 bases spanning the gap. The CDR3 DNA follows: TGCAGCGTTGACGCGGCGAACACCGGGGAGCTGTTTTTT. Translation: CSVDAANTGELFF.

This clonotype was counted between two and nine times. The chain combines TRBV2 with TRBJ1-4; D is undetermined. The CDR3 is 13 residues long. Germline CDR1 SNHLY, CDR2 FYNNEI. V lost 4 bases to trimming and J lost 12 bases, with 15 bases between them. This CDR3 is CASSVGQMLELFF. The CDR3 nucleotides are TGTGCCAGCAGTGTCGGGCAGATGTTGGAACTGTTTTTT.

This clonotype was seen repeatedly, ten times or more. The rearrangement joins TRBV5-1 to TRBJ1-1, with a weak D call TRBD1 (5 bases). The CDR3 has 15 residues. Trimming pared 0 bases from V and 1 base from J, leaving 10 bases between. Germline V CDR1 and CDR2: SGHRS, YFSETQ. The CDR3 bases are TGCGCCAGCAGCTTGGGGCCGACAGAGAACACTGAAGCTTTCTTT. Translating gives CASSLGPTENTEAFF.

This clonotype was counted a few times. The chain couples TRBV6-5 to TRBJ2-5; TRBD2 agrees at 10 bases. Trimming at V came to 0 bases and at J to 3 bases, leaving 7 bases not matched to a gene. CDR3 length: 17 amino acids. The germline V gene encodes CDR1 MNHEY and CDR2 SVGAGI. CDR3 residues: CASSYSILTSGEETQYF. In DNA, the CDR3 is TGTGCCAGCAGTTACTCGATACTTACTAGCGGGGAAGAGACCCAGTACTTC.

This clonotype showed up just a few times. The chain carries TRBV10-3 and TRBJ2-5; 9 nucleotides match TRBD2. The V gene end was trimmed by 5 bases and the J gene end by 0 bases; junction bases not matched to a gene: 4. This CDR3 has 15 amino acids. CDR1 is ENHRY and CDR2 is SYGVKD in the germline V gene. As DNA, the CDR3 is TGTGCCATCAGTACCGGGACTAGCCACCAAGAGACCCAGTACTTC. It encodes CAISTGTSHQETQYF.

This clonotype was recorded many times. V usage is TRBV18 and J usage is TRBJ1-4, with 7 bases identical to TRBD1. The J segment lost 5 bases and the V segment lost 8 bases, leaving 8 bases of the junction unmatched. This CDR3 region has 14 residues. Germline CDR1 KGHSH, CDR2 LQKENI. CDR3 DNA sequence: TGTGCCAGCACGGTACAGGGGACCAATGAAAAACTGTTTTTT. Its protein is CASTVQGTNEKLFF.

This clonotype occurred many times. The rearrangement links TRBV20-1 to TRBJ2-7; either TRBD1 or TRBD2 may fit D (5 bases each). Germline V gene lookup returns CDR1 DFQATT and CDR2 SNEGSKA (reference sequence). The length of the CDR3 is 12 residues. Trimming cost V 6 bases and J 8 bases, with 17 bases left between them. The CDR3 DNA is TGCAGTGCAACCCCCGGGACCCCAAAGCAGTACTTC. Its protein product is CSATPGTPKQYF.